This T cell receptor (beta chain) was profiled in a study of early T cells in non-severe SARS-CoV-2 infection. Background on the study: Sequencing used unsorted whole-blood bulk RNA, so chains lack pairing.

Each cDNA molecule carried a unique molecular identifier. One entry per CDR3 protein results from TCRdb running MiXCR on the 5' RACE reads. The table includes 35,000 to 40,000 distinct CDR3 sequences, about 9.3% detected once. This clonotype occurred many times. Its antigen remains unidentified. The CDR3 covers 15 residues. V was cut by 4 bases and J by 0 bases, with 12 bases left in between. Germline V gene lookup returns CDR1 SNHLY and CDR2 FYNNEI. Study findings and constraints: Matching results from VDJdb favored anti-spike CD8 responses, leaving private and CD4 specificities undetected.

This sequence joins TRBV2 and TRBJ2-5, with D possibly being TRBD1 (6 bases). The sequence was collected from an adult who was a healthcare worker with PCR-confirmed SARS-CoV-2 infection or an uninfected control (not recorded which). Sample: whole blood. Here the CDR3 reads CASSVRAGDQETQYF. CDR3 sequence (DNA): TGTGCCAGCAGTGTGAGGGCAGGGGACCAAGAGACCCAGTACTTC.